A selection of T cell receptor beta chains follows, all from one sample in a study of blood T cell repertoires in COVID-19. Measured with immunoSEQ multiplex PCR; TCRdb has only the in-frame clones, and not every one. This table has about 180,000 clones, 84% appearing once. The sequenced sample consisted of peripheral blood. Receptors were obtained from a human donor in a cohort sampled during active COVID-19. Each CDR3 is given without its conserved first and last residue.

v_call,cdr3_length,cdr3_aa
TRBV2,11,ASNRGVEEKLF
TRBV6-6,11,ASSPDRNYGYT
TRBV5-4,13,ASSLDRAEGETQY
TRBV6-1,14,ASSEVPGGREEKLF
TRBV29-1,11,SVSTIDSGELF
TRBV5-6,12,ASSLTGGANVLT
TRBV23-1,14,ASSQSSGQGYNEQY
TRBV6-6,13,ASRPGLAVYNEQF
TRBV6-6,12,ASSYRGGYNEQF
TRBV5-1,14,ASSPGTSGGAKTQY
TRBV11-3,11,ASSPQGAQEQY
TRBV3-1/TRBV3-2,12,ASSQGGGVLEQF
TRBV5-1,9,ASSFRDTQY
TRBV4-1,14,ASSPSMTSGGVGQF
TRBV7-8,14,ASSLYGGGTQETQY
TRBV5-1,13,ASSTGQGTNEKLF
TRBV6-1,12,ASSEPGRSSEAF
TRBV5-1,13,ASSLGPKTGNTIY
TRBV6-5,9,ASSRGSEAF
TRBV2,13,ASSFRTGLGYEQY
TRBV6-5,13,ASSRASPPHNEQF
TRBV6-5,11,ASRPRSSYEQY
TRBV19,10,ASSIDLLGYT
TRBV3-1/TRBV3-2,11,ASSPHLFQPQH
TRBV9,12,ASSVAPTGGPYT
TRBV5-1,15,ASSLELGQKGTGELF
TRBV19,11,ASSIVTEYGYT
TRBV6-5,12,ASRTSGGYNEQF